Shown below are 2 T cell receptor beta chains from a single sample sequenced in a study of blood T cell repertoires in COVID-19. Assay: immunoSEQ multiplex PCR; the TCRdb copy retains only in-frame clones and omits some. The repertoire holds approximately 94,000 clones, with about 88% as singletons. Sample: peripheral blood. These receptors all come from a man under 40 in a cohort sampled during active COVID-19.

The chain couples TRBV6-4 to TRBJ1-6; D ambiguous. From germline, CDR1 is MRHNA and CDR2 SNTAGT. Trimming shortened V by 6 bases and J by 8 bases, and 11 bases separated the two germline ends. The CDR3 is 13 residues long. The CDR3 region is CASSSDRDSPLHF. DNA for the CDR3: TGTGCCAGCAGCAGTGATCGGGATTCACCCCTCCACTTT.

This clone has just a few counts. The chain combines TRBV6-6 with TRBJ1-5; no definite D call. The V end was cut by 8 bases, the J end by 1 base, with 9 bases between. Germline assignment: CDR1 MNHNY and CDR2 SVGAGI (reference sequence). CDR3 size: 13 residues. Here the CDR3 reads CASGFRSNQPQHF. In DNA, the CDR3 is TGTGCCAGCGGATTCAGGAGCAATCAGCCCCAGCATTTT.